This record concerns one T cell receptor (beta chain) sequence. Its antigen is undetermined. This sample was taken from a study of CXCR3-negative and CXCR3-positive naive CD8 T cells. The germline V gene encodes CDR1 MNHNY and CDR2 SVGAGI (reference sequence). This CDR3 has 12 residues. It was by 5' RACE with UMI labels that the TRB cDNA libraries were prepared. TCRdb reanalyzed the 5' RACE reads, giving one entry per CDR3 protein sequence and no DNA. Its table records around 90,000 distinct CDR3 sequences. Study conclusions and caveats: In both naive subsets diversity was comparably high, whereas memory CD8+ cells showed much lower diversity.

This sequence originates from a human donor in good health. Some clones in this sample may be carry-over from other donors' samples. Source material: naive CXCR3- CD8+ T cells from blood. Subset meaning: CD45RO-CCR7+CD27+CD95- naive CD8+ T cells lacking CXCR3 (TNR3-). The chain joins TRBV6-6 to TRBJ2-5; the TCRdb call, TRBD1, lacks DNA for checking. CDR3 region: CAIAGQERTQYF.